The present entry profiles one TCR beta chain with its context. The record originates from a study of blood T cells in healthy people across ages. Through a sample-barcoded 5' primer and a J-beta primer mix, a second PCR was run for roughly 6 to 12 cycles. TCRdb called the 5' RACE reads again in MiXCR, with one record for every CDR3 protein. Among almost 800,000 distinct CDR3 sequences listed, roughly 64% were seen once. Germline CDR1 is DFQATT and CDR2 is SNEGSKA (reference sequence). V dropped 3 bases and J dropped 10; count of bases not matched to a gene: 15. The CDR3 is 16 amino acids. This TCR derives from a man younger than 45 in good health. Sequences were obtained from blood. V and J are TRBV20-1 and TRBJ2-3, with 11 positions matching TRBD2. CDR3 region: CSASQNSGRASVPQYF. The CDR3 nucleotides are TGCAGTGCTAGCCAAAATAGCGGGAGGGCCTCTGTTCCGCAGTATTTT.